These 10 T cell receptor beta chains came from one sample sequenced in a study of CD8 T cells in Susac syndrome. A quantity of about 0.5 to 1 ug RNA underwent reverse transcription using random hexamers. TCRdb itself ran the immunoSEQ multiplex PCR reads through MiXCR, one entry per CDR3 protein. The table shows 170,000 or so distinct CDR3 sequences, with 85% to 95% occurring only once. Sequencing was performed on CD4+ T cells from PBMCs. The origin of the receptors is a human donor with multiple sclerosis.

V usage is TRBV5-6 and J usage is TRBJ2-2; D gene unclear. CDR1 is SGHDT and CDR2 is YYEEEE in the germline V gene. Trimming shortened V by 2 bases and J by 4 bases, and 12 bases separated the two germline ends. This CDR3 has 15 amino acids. CDR3 amino acids: CASSFAAPGTGELFF. CDR3 bases: TGTGCCAGCAGCTTTGCGGCTCCGGGCACCGGGGAGCTGTTTTTT.

This rearrangement joins TRBV2 to TRBJ1-5, with unresolved D. CDR1 and CDR2 (germline): SNHLY, FYNNEI. Trimming shortened V by 5 bases and J by 9 bases, and 17 bases separated the two germline ends. This CDR3 is 14 amino acids long. The CDR3 sequence is CASSQRAENSPQHF. The CDR3 region has the DNA TGTGCCAGCAGTCAAAGGGCCGAGAATTCGCCCCAGCATTTT.

J is TRBJ2-1 and V is TRBV18, with 7 bases identical to TRBD2. Trimming at V came to 0 bases and at J to 5 bases, leaving 4 bases not matched to a gene. The CDR3 has 15 amino acids. Per the germline V gene, CDR1 is KGHSH and CDR2 is LQKENI. In nucleotides, the CDR3 is TGTGCCAGCTCACCACCTAGCGGGTGGGACAATGAGCAGTTCTTC. Protein: CASSPPSGWDNEQFF. Complete variable domain (other parts from reference TRBV18 and TRBJ2-1): NAGVMQNPRHLVRRRGQEARLRCSPMKGHSHVYWYRQLPEEGLKFMVYLQKENIIDESGMPKERFSAEFPKEGPSILRIQQVVRGDSAAYFCASSPPSGWDNEQFFGPGTRLTVL.

DNA for the CDR3: TGTGCCAGCAGCTCATCCTTCGTCGGACCCAATTCACCCCTCCACTTT. It encodes CASSSSFVGPNSPLHF. The chain joins TRBV11-2 to TRBJ1-6; no firm D call. This CDR3 is built from 16 residues. Trimming stripped 4 bases from V and 7 bases from J, with 17 bases between. From germline, CDR1 is SGHAT and CDR2 FQNNGV.

The chain is built from TRBV20-1 and TRBJ1-2, with 12 bases lining up with TRBD1. Germline assignment: CDR1 DFQATT and CDR2 SNEGSKA (reference sequence). The CDR3 runs 15 residues. The V segment lost 2 bases and the J segment 7 bases; nucleotides outside the gene matches: 8. CDR3 region: CSARPSGQGAGGYTF. CDR3 nucleotides: TGCAGTGCTAGACCTTCGGGACAGGGGGCTGGTGGCTACACCTTC.

The rearrangement joins TRBV7-2 to TRBJ1-2, with D tentatively TRBD1 (5 bases). This CDR3 comprises 13 residues. Germline V gives CDR1 SGHTA, CDR2 FQGNSA. With 5 bases removed from V and 4 bases from J, the gap between germline ends came to 11 bases. The CDR3 protein is CASSLDMSYGYTF. In DNA, the CDR3 is TGTGCCAGCAGCCTGGACATGTCCTATGGCTACACCTTC.

The rearrangement joins TRBV5-1 to TRBJ1-2, with D unresolved. The CDR3 length is 14 residues. With 0 bases removed from V and 0 bases from J, the gap between germline ends came to 6 bases. Germline lookup yields CDR1 SGHRS and CDR2 YFSETQ. The CDR3 sequence: CASSLEAANYGYTF. The CDR3 bases are TGCGCCAGCAGCTTGGAGGCGGCTAACTATGGCTACACCTTC.

The chain couples TRBV9 to TRBJ2-7, with TRBD1 as a possible D gene (5 bases). Germline V lookup: CDR1 SGDLS, CDR2 YYNGEE. Trimming cost V 0 bases and J 3 bases, with 13 bases left between them. The CDR3 is 15 residues long. The CDR3 coding sequence is TGTGCCAGCAGCGTAGCTCCAGGACACCTCTACGAGCAGTACTTC. It specifies CASSVAPGHLYEQYF.

This rearrangement joins TRBV15 to TRBJ1-4, with D possibly TRBD1 on 6 matching bases. The V and J ends lost 5 bases and 8 bases respectively, with 15 bases between them. The CDR3 is 14 residues long. Germline V lookup: CDR1 LNHNV, CDR2 YYDKDF (reference sequence). The CDR3 region is CATSRPGGREKLFF. The CDR3 nucleotides read TGTGCCACCAGCCGCCCGGGGGGCCGGGAAAAACTGTTTTTT.

The chain recombines TRBV5-1 with TRBJ2-3; 7 bases map to TRBD2. After removal of 4 bases from V and 0 bases from J, the junction contained 8 bases not matched to a gene. The CDR3 has 16 amino acids. The germline V gene encodes CDR1 SGHRS and CDR2 YFSETQ. The CDR3 reads CASSPRGGSSTDTQYF. The DNA for the CDR3 is TGCGCCAGCAGCCCAAGGGGAGGGTCTAGCACAGATACGCAGTATTTT. Together with reference TRBV5-1 and TRBJ2-3, the CDR3 gives the full variable domain: KAGVTQTPRYLIKTRGQQVTLSCSPISGHRSVSWYQQTPGQGLQFLFEYFSETQRNKGNFPGRFSGRQFSNSRSEMNVSTLELGDSALYLCASSPRGGSSTDTQYFGPGTRLTVL.